This T cell receptor beta chain was sequenced during a study of blood T cell repertoires in COVID-19. The table came from immunoSEQ multiplex PCR; TCRdb's copy has only in-frame clones and leaves some out. This table holds about 180,000 clones, 88% found once. This CDR3 is built from 14 residues. Germline V gene lookup returns CDR1 KGHDR and CDR2 SFDVKD. J lost 7 bases, V lost 6 bases, and 6 bases had no gene match. The chain has TRBV24-1 and TRBJ2-1, with 9 positions matching TRBD2. Sequences were obtained from PBMCs or T cells enriched from blood (not recorded which). The TCR originated in a young woman who had recovered from COVID-19. CDR3 loop: CATSRVTSGNEQFF. The CDR3 bases are TGTGCCACCAGTCGTGTGACTAGCGGAAATGAGCAGTTCTTC.